The 17 T cell receptor beta chains in this list originate from one sample, sequenced in a study of metastatic and nonmetastatic thyroid tumors. TCRdb called clones again from the PCR reads with MiXCR. The table shows approximately 86,000 clones, with 9.5% to 15% occurring only once. Nobody among the patients had been given any treatment before thyroid surgery. The sequenced sample was tumor tissue. The receptors were sampled from a female donor with papillary thyroid cancer or a benign thyroid nodule (not recorded which). Some clones in this sample may be carry-over from other donors' samples.

The chain employs TRBV11-2 and TRBJ2-5, with 9 bases fitting TRBD1. Trimming took 6 bases from V and 4 from J; bases not matched to a gene: 6. CDR1 SGHAT and CDR2 FQNNGV come from the germline V gene. The CDR3 is 14 amino acids. The CDR3: CASSFTGGRETQYF. In DNA, the CDR3 is TGTGCCAGCAGTTTCACAGGGGGCAGAGAGACCCAGTACTTC.

This clone appeared many times. The rearrangement uses TRBV6-1 and TRBJ1-2; no reliable D call. This CDR3 has 13 residues. Germline V CDR1 and CDR2: MNHNS, SASEGT. V dropped 5 bases and J dropped 4 bases, with 11 bases sitting between them. CDR3 sequence (DNA): TGTGCCAGCAGTTCTCCGACTTTCTATGGCTACACCTTC. Its protein product is CASSSPTFYGYTF.

This clone was detected once. The chain links TRBV2 to TRBJ2-3; TRBD1 matches at 9 bases. The length of the CDR3 is 18 residues. Looked up from germline, CDR1 is SNHLY and CDR2 is FYNNEI. V shed 2 bases and J 1 base; nucleotides not matched to a gene: 10. The CDR3 nucleotides read TGTGCCAGCAGTGAAATCGGGACAGGGAATAAGGGCACAGATACGCAGTATTTT. Amino acid sequence: CASSEIGTGNKGTDTQYF.

This clone was picked up a small number of times. A much larger clone lies a single base off, so this may be a read error. The chain has TRBV20-1 and TRBJ1-2, with a weak D call TRBD1 (5 bases). Germline-derived CDR1 and CDR2 are DFQATT and SNEGSKA (reference sequence). Deletions cut 1 base from V and 6 bases from J, with 15 bases between. The CDR3 totals 14 residues. CDR3 sequence (DNA): TGCAGTGCTAGAGGGGTCAGGGCGGACCATGGCTACACCTTC. It specifies CSARGVRADHGYTF.

This clone appeared many times. The chain carries TRBV2 and TRBJ1-1, with 7 bases identical to TRBD1. V was clipped by 3 bases and J by 4 bases; unmatched bases: 5. This CDR3 is built from 14 residues. Germline V gene sequence: CDR1 SNHLY, CDR2 FYNNEI. The CDR3 DNA reads TGTGCCAGCAGTGAGGGCAGGGGGAGCACTGAAGCTTTCTTT. As protein: CASSEGRGSTEAFF.

There are many counts of this clone. The chain uses TRBV5-6 and TRBJ1-3, with D possibly matching TRBD1 (5 bases). Germline V CDR1 and CDR2: SGHDT, YYEEEE. V lost 3 bases and J 0 bases, leaving 10 bases between the germline ends. The CDR3 sequence is 15 residues long. The DNA for the CDR3 is TGTGCCAGCAGCTCGGACATATACTCTGGAAACACCATATATTTT. Protein: CASSSDIYSGNTIYF.

This clone showed up many times. The rearrangement uses TRBV6-1 and TRBJ2-6, with TRBD2 matching 8 bases. This CDR3 is built from 16 residues. Germline CDR1 MNHNS, CDR2 SASEGT. Trimming at V came to 9 bases and at J to 4 bases, leaving 11 bases not matched to a gene. The DNA for the CDR3 is TGTGCCAGTTCGCAGCGGGAGTCACCCGGGGCCAACGTCCTGACTTTC. This encodes CASSQRESPGANVLTF.

As regards this clone: This may arise from a read error, as a much more abundant clone is one base away. This chain links TRBV14 with TRBJ2-3; no reliable D call. The CDR3 length is 12 residues. Trimming stripped 1 base from V and 8 bases from J, with 7 bases between. Germline CDR1 reads SGHDN; CDR2 reads FVKESK. The CDR3 DNA reads as TGTGCCAGCAGCCAAGTCGGCTTTACGCAGTATTTT. Translation: CASSQVGFTQYF.

The sample holds many counts of this clone. The chain combines TRBV14 with TRBJ2-3, with 7 positions matching TRBD2. The CDR3 is 16 amino acids. V lost 3 bases to trimming and J lost 0 bases; unmatched junction nucleotides: 6. Germline V CDR1 and CDR2: SGHDN, FVKESK. CDR3 sequence: CASSHHSGSSTDTQYF. In nucleotides, the CDR3 is TGTGCCAGCAGCCATCATAGCGGGTCTAGCACAGATACGCAGTATTTT.

The table lists this clone with many counts. The gene calls are TRBV4-1 and TRBJ2-2, with D maybe TRBD2 (6 bases). This CDR3 is 15 amino acids long. V was pared by 4 bases and J by 1 base, with 10 bases between. Germline V gene sequence: CDR1 MGHRA, CDR2 YSYEKL. The CDR3 DNA reads TGCGCCAGCAGCCGCCATAGCGGGAACACCGGGGAGCTGTTTTTT. It is translated as CASSRHSGNTGELFF.

The chain links TRBV20-1 to TRBJ2-1, with 11 nucleotides matching TRBD2. Germline values: CDR1 DFQATT, CDR2 SNEGSKA (reference sequence). Germline trimming cut 0 bases from V and 3 bases from J; bases unmatched to any gene: 4. The CDR3 extends over 16 amino acids. The DNA of the CDR3 is TGCAGTGCTAGAGACTCACTAGCGGGGGACTACAATGAGCAGTTCTTC. Translating it yields CSARDSLAGDYNEQFF.

This clone was seen at least ten times. This chain connects TRBV5-8 to TRBJ2-1; D is unclear. CDR3 length equals 13 residues. The V gene's germline CDR1 is SGHTS and CDR2 YDEGEE. Trimming pared 2 bases from V and 8 bases from J, leaving 11 bases between. The CDR3 is CASSLGPLDEQFF. As DNA, the CDR3 is TGTGCCAGCAGCTTAGGACCTCTCGATGAGCAGTTCTTC. The full variable domain, completed using reference TRBV5-8 and TRBJ2-1, is EAGVTQSPTHLIKTRGQQATLRCSPISGHTSVYWYQQALGLGLQFLLWYDEGEERNRGNFPPRFSGRQFPNYSSELNVNALELEDSALYLCASSLGPLDEQFFGPGTRLTVL.

This clone was counted at least ten times. The chain joins TRBV29-1 to TRBJ2-2; possibly TRBD1 for D (6 bases). V was pared by 7 bases and J by 2 bases, with 14 bases between. Germline V gene lookup returns CDR1 SQVTM and CDR2 ANQGSEA. The CDR3 contains 14 residues. CDR3: CSGGPGQNTGELFF. The CDR3 DNA sequence: TGCAGCGGCGGCCCGGGACAAAACACCGGGGAGCTGTTTTTT.

This clone was seen many times. J is TRBJ2-7 and V is TRBV15; 8 bases are a match to TRBD2. This CDR3 has 14 residues. Germline-derived CDR1 and CDR2 are LNHNV and YYDKDF (reference sequence). The V segment lost 8 bases and the J segment 9 bases; nucleotides outside the gene matches: 15. The CDR3 coding sequence is TGTGCCACCTCGGGGGGGACCCTCAGGAGGGGGCAGTACTTC. Protein sequence: CATSGGTLRRGQYF.

There are many counts of this clone. The same CDR3 is also encoded by other DNA sequences in this sample. The chain uses TRBV2 and TRBJ2-1, with 10 nucleotides matching TRBD2. Germline loops: CDR1 SNHLY, CDR2 FYNNEI. V gave up 6 bases and J gave up 10 bases; unmatched junction bases: 0. This CDR3 region has 11 residues. The CDR3 nucleotides are TGTGCCAGCAGGACTAGCGGGGAGCAGTTCTTC. This sequence encodes CASRTSGEQFF.

This clone has at least ten counts. As DNA, the CDR3 is TGTGCCAGCAGCCGGAATCCTGGAACGGGGGAGACCCAGTACTTC. This codes for CASSRNPGTGETQYF. V is TRBV7-6 and J is TRBJ2-5; possible D gene TRBD2, 5 bases. V was trimmed by 5 bases and J by 5 bases, leaving 18 bases between them. The CDR3 consists of 15 residues. The germline V gene has CDR1 SGHVS and CDR2 FNYEAQ.

This clone was counted a few times. The rearrangement joins TRBV20-1 to TRBJ2-1; no clear D gene. The length of the CDR3 is 14 residues. CDR1 is DFQATT and CDR2 is SNEGSKA in the germline V gene (reference sequence). Trimming left V 8 bases short and J 4 bases short, with 18 bases between. CDR3 amino acids: CSTNFGLTYNEQFF. The CDR3 DNA reads as TGCAGTACTAATTTTGGGCTAACTTACAATGAGCAGTTCTTC.